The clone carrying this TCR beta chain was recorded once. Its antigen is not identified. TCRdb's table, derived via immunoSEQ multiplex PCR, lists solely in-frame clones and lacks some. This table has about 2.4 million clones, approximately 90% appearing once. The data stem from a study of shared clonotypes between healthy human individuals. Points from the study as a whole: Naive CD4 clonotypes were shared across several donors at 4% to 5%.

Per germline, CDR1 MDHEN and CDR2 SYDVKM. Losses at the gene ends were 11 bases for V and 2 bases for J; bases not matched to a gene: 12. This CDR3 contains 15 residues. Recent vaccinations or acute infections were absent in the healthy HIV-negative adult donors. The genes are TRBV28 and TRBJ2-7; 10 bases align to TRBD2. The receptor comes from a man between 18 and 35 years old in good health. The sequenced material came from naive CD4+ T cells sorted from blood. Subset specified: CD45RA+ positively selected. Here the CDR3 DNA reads TGTGCCCATTCTCGAGGACTAGCGGCGGCCTACGAGCAGTACTTC. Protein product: CAHSRGLAAAYEQYF.